This paragraph covers one T cell receptor (beta chain) sequence. The germline gives CDR1 GTSNPN, CDR2 SVGIG (reference sequence). The CDR3 spans 13 residues. V gave up 2 bases and J gave up 1 base; unmatched junction bases: 2. These data belong to a study of technical replicates of blood from a few donors. Produced via immunoSEQ multiplex PCR; TCRdb's table is partial and in-frame only. The table lists fewer than 95,000 clones, around 94% of them singletons. Sequenced input: T cells isolated from PBMCs. The chain uses TRBV30 and TRBJ2-7; 7 bases are a match to TRBD2. The clonotype was recovered from a human donor in good health. CDR3 in amino acids: CAWSPGGSYEQYF. In DNA form, the CDR3 reads TGTGCCTGGAGTCCGGGGGGATCCTACGAGCAGTACTTC.